Included here is one T cell receptor (beta chain) sequence, with context. This receptor's antigen is unknown. Base-call qualities are not available, and no considerably larger clone is one nucleotide away. Trimming accounts for 0 bases at V and 3 bases at J, while the number of junction bases matched to no gene is 6. CDR1 and CDR2 were assigned from the germline V gene as MNHEY and SVGAGI. The CDR3, from cysteine to phenylalanine, totals 17 residues. Kept here is only the CDR3 DNA, which spans 51 bases and is read in frame from base 1. RNA was extracted with the RNeasy kit and 0.5 to 1 ug was reverse transcribed using random hexamers. TCR beta CDR3 regions were amplified with the immunoSEQ multiplex PCR assay covering 54 Vbeta and 13 Jbeta segments. PCR amplification bias was corrected using a synthetic template baseline for primer optimization and computational correction. From the authors' description of their analysis: Reads were assigned to V, D and J genes according to IMGT and analyzed in immunoSEQ Analyzer, with only productive sequences retained. Clonality was calculated as one minus the Shannon entropy normalized by log2 of the number of productive unique sequences. For each patient and control, public and private clones were evaluated within the 100 most prevalent clones. Clones were defined as Susac-specific when absent from the healthy and MS cohorts, from roughly 1,100 published viral clones and from other ImmuneACCESS disease sequences. TCRdb cleaned the public reads at Q25 with fastp, built clones with MiXCR and kept in-frame beta chains. Rows with a matching CDR3 protein are joined into one entry that keeps the most common DNA and genes. V and J calls and clone size were set by TCRdb, not the authors. Across this sample there are under 200,000 distinct CDR3 sequences, with about 91% seen only once. About 0.1% of the sample is in the top ten clones.

These data originate in a study of CD8 T cells in Susac syndrome (dated by TCRdb to the late 2010s). About the investigation overall: Among the Susac syndrome patients who were sequenced, clinically active disease was present in about six and clinical remission was observed in about eight. At blood withdrawal, Susac syndrome patients were either therapy-naive, taking corticosteroids (in some cases with IVIg as well), or taking IVIg alone. The study used repertoire sequencing to test whether antigen drove CD8+ T cell activation and differentiation in Susac syndrome.

Peripheral blood CD8+ and CD4+ T cells from healthy donors, Susac syndrome patients and multiple sclerosis patients were profiled by high-throughput TCR beta sequencing. The Susac syndrome patients fulfilled recently defined diagnostic criteria for either definite or probable disease. CD8+ TEMRA cells were enriched by FACS, while bulk CD8+ and CD4+ T cells were purified by magnetic negative isolation. Blood was collected in EDTA tubes and processed within 24 hours, with PBMCs isolated through density gradient centrifugation. PBMCs destined for TCR sequencing were cryopreserved in liquid nitrogen and later thawed in a 37 °C water bath. Purity of sorted or isolated CD4+, CD8+ and CD8+ TEMRA cells was at least 90%. The paper's findings and limits, for the study overall: In patients with Susac syndrome, the CD4+ T cell repertoire showed no detectable clonal expansion. The number of individuals in the TCR sequencing and HLA analysis was acknowledged as relatively small.

The rearranged chain carries TRBV6-5 and TRBJ1-3; the junction holds 9 bases that match TRBD1. This TCR was recovered from a human donor with Susac syndrome. Source material: CD4+ T cells from PBMCs. The CDR3 reads as follows: CASSYSGGTGFGNTIYF. The sequenced DNA: TGTGCCAGCAGTTACTCTGGCGGGACAGGGTTTGGAAACACCATATATTTT.